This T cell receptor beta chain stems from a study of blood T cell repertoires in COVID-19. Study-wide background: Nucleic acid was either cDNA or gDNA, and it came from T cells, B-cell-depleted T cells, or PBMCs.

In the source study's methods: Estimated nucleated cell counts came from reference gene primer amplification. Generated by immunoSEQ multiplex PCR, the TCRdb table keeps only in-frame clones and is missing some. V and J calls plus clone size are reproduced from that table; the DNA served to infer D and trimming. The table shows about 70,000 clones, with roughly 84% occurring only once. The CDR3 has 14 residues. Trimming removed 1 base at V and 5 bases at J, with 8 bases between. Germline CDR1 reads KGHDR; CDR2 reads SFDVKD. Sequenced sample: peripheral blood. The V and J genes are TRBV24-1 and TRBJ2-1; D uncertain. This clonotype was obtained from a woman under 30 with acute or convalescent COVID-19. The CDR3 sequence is CATSDLGRDNEQFF. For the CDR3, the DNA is TGTGCCACCAGTGATTTAGGTCGGGACAATGAGCAGTTCTTC.